The 12 T cell receptor beta chains presented below share a single source sample, sequenced in a study of T-cell memory formation after mild COVID-19. TCRdb used MiXCR to reprocess the 5' RACE reads, holding one entry per CDR3 protein. The sample lists roughly 100,000 distinct CDR3 sequences; about 16% were seen once. The specimen was PBMCs or a T cell subset sorted from them (not recorded which). These receptors originate from a man between 18 and 29 years old who had mild COVID-19 (a few samples of this study predate the infection). Cell type and time point are not known.

This chain uses TRBV4-2 with TRBJ2-7, with TRBD2 matching over 12 bases. The CDR3 is 17 amino acids. V trimming: 0 bases; J trimming: 6 bases; junction bases outside the gene matches: 9. Germline V gene lookup returns CDR1 LGHNA and CDR2 YNFKEQ. This chain's CDR3 is CASSQEGPRLAGAEQYF. DNA of the CDR3: TGTGCCAGCAGCCAAGAAGGGCCGAGACTAGCGGGGGCCGAGCAGTACTTC.

The rearrangement uses TRBV4-1 and TRBJ2-7; D perhaps matches TRBD1 (6 bases). V was trimmed by 1 base and J by 3 bases, leaving 16 bases between them. This CDR3 spans 16 amino acids. CDR1 is MGHRA, CDR2 YSYEKL, per germline. The CDR3: CASSQGLQGVHYEQYF. CDR3 nucleotide sequence: TGCGCCAGCAGCCAAGGTCTACAGGGAGTTCACTACGAGCAGTACTTC.

V gene TRBV3-1 combines with J gene TRBJ2-1, with 9 bases that match TRBD1. Germline trimming cut 4 bases from V and 6 bases from J; bases unmatched to any gene: 7. The germline gives CDR1 LGHDT, CDR2 YNNKEL (reference sequence). The CDR3 has 15 residues. In nucleotides, the CDR3 is TGTGCCAGCAGCCCAGGGACAGGGTCGGTCAATGAGCAGTTCTTC. It is translated as CASSPGTGSVNEQFF.

This clonotype has more than one count but fewer than ten. The rearrangement uses TRBV25-1 and TRBJ2-3; 10 bases match TRBD2. The V gene's germline CDR1 is MGHDK and CDR2 SYGVNS. The J segment lost 3 bases and the V segment lost 6 bases, leaving 9 bases of the junction unmatched. This CDR3 spans 16 amino acids. The CDR3 nucleotides read TGTGCCAGCAGCGCCTGGGCTAGCGGGGGTACAGATACGCAGTATTTT. Translated: CASSAWASGGTDTQYF.

CDR3 DNA: TGTGCCAGCAGGCAGGCATGGGTGCCCCGGAACACTGAAGCTTTCTTT. Translation gives CASRQAWVPRNTEAFF. V is TRBV6-1 and J is TRBJ1-1, with D hard to call. Germline loops: CDR1 MNHNS, CDR2 SASEGT. Trimming stripped 6 bases from V and 1 base from J, with 18 bases between. This CDR3 contains 16 residues.

V and J are TRBV15 and TRBJ1-1; D not resolved. Germline V gene sequence: CDR1 LNHNV, CDR2 YYDKDF (reference sequence). V was cut by 0 bases and J by 7 bases, with 12 bases left in between. The CDR3 spans 14 residues. The CDR3 here is CATSRDPVWGEAFF. The CDR3 coding sequence is TGTGCCACCAGCAGAGACCCGGTATGGGGTGAAGCTTTCTTT.

This clonotype was detected only a few times. V usage is TRBV5-4 and J usage is TRBJ1-2, with D unresolved. CDR1 and CDR2 (germline): SGHNT, YYREEE (reference sequence). With 4 bases removed from V and 2 bases from J, the gap between germline ends came to 12 bases. The CDR3 sequence is 14 residues long. The CDR3 coding sequence is TGTGCCAGCAGCACTCCGGGCTTCAACTATGGCTACACCTTC. Translating it yields CASSTPGFNYGYTF. Based on the CDR3 plus reference TRBV5-4 and TRBJ1-2, the full variable domain is ETGVTQSPTHLIKTRGQQVTLRCSSQSGHNTVSWYQQALGQGPQFIFQYYREEENGRGNFPPRFSGLQFPNYSSELNVNALELDDSALYLCASSTPGFNYGYTFGSGTRLTVV.

V and J are TRBV9 and TRBJ2-1; D gene ambiguous. The V and J ends lost 0 bases and 5 bases respectively, with 3 bases between them. Germline CDR1 is SGDLS and CDR2 is YYNGEE. This CDR3 comprises 12 residues. CDR3 bases: TGTGCCAGCAGCGTAGGTAACAATGAGCAGTTCTTC. This codes for CASSVGNNEQFF. The full variable domain, with the rest looked up from reference TRBV9 and TRBJ2-1, is DSGVTQTPKHLITATGQRVTLRCSPRSGDLSVYWYQQSLDQGLQFLIQYYNGEERAKGNILERFSAQQFPDLHSELNLSSLELGDSALYFCASSVGNNEQFFGPGTRLTVL.

This clonotype was seen many times. The chain recombines TRBV5-1 with TRBJ2-7; the match to TRBD1 covers 9 bases. The V gene end was trimmed by 2 bases and the J gene end by 6 bases; junction bases not matched to a gene: 6. Germline CDR1 SGHRS, CDR2 YFSETQ. CDR3 length equals 14 residues. In nucleotides, the CDR3 is TGCGCCAGCAGCTTTCTTACAGGGGGCTCCGAGCAGTACTTC. Amino acid sequence: CASSFLTGGSEQYF.

This chain uses TRBV2 with TRBJ2-2, with D hard to call. The CDR3 contains 13 residues. Trimming removed 1 base at V and 10 bases at J, with 10 bases between. Per germline, CDR1 SNHLY and CDR2 FYNNEI. CDR3 in amino acids: CASSEEGIAELFF. The CDR3 nucleotides read TGTGCCAGCAGTGAAGAGGGCATAGCGGAGCTGTTTTTT.

This clonotype was detected many times. The rearrangement links TRBV5-4 to TRBJ2-1, with 7 bases that match TRBD1. J gave up 3 bases and V 0 bases, and 3 bases lay outside the gene matches. The CDR3 is 15 amino acids. Germline-derived CDR1 and CDR2 are SGHNT and YYREEE (reference sequence). The CDR3 spells CASSLGTGDYNEQFF. The CDR3 DNA is TGTGCCAGCAGCTTGGGTACAGGGGACTACAATGAGCAGTTCTTC.

This clonotype was counted between two and nine times. The chain recombines TRBV27 with TRBJ1-4; D is unresolved. V dropped 10 bases and J dropped 0 bases, with 9 bases sitting between them. The germline V gene encodes CDR1 MNHEY and CDR2 SMNVEV (reference sequence). This CDR3 contains 13 residues. The CDR3: CATAGTTNEKLFF. The CDR3 bases are TGTGCCACCGCCGGGACAACTAATGAAAAACTGTTTTTT.